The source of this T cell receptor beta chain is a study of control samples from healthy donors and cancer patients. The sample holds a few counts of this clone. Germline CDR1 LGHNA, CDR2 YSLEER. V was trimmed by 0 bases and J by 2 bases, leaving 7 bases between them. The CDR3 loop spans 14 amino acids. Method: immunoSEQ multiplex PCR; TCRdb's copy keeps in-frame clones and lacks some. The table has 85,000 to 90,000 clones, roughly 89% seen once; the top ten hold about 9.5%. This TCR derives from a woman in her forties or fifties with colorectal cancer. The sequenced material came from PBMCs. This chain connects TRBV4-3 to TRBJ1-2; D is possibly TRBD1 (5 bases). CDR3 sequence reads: CASSQDRGNYGYTF. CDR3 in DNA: TGCGCCAGCAGCCAAGATCGGGGGAACTATGGCTACACCTTC.